The entry below gives a single T cell receptor beta chain sequence along with its context. In germline, CDR1 is SEHNR, CDR2 FQNEAQ (reference sequence). After removal of 5 bases from V and 4 bases from J, the junction contained 10 bases not matched to a gene. This CDR3 has 16 residues. TCRdb's copy holds only in-frame clones and misses some; the assay was immunoSEQ multiplex PCR. The repertoire holds 400,000 to 450,000 clones, with around 91% as singletons. This study enrolled people aged roughly 18 to 89 from around 25 US geographic areas. All recovered Cohort 3 donors got two negative PCRs, got clearance, or saw symptom resolution. The data were taken from a study of blood T cell repertoires in COVID-19. On the study more broadly: There were acute and convalescent COVID-19 samples, and they came from the United States, Italy and Spain. Sample material is recorded as cDNA or gDNA derived from T cells, B-cell-depleted T cells, or PBMCs.

The V gene is TRBV7-9, the J gene TRBJ2-1; 8 positions agree with TRBD2. This sequence was found in a man aged 25-45 years who had recovered from COVID-19. Sequenced sample: PBMCs or T cells enriched from blood (not recorded which). CDR3 sequence: CASSRLGRGAYNEQFF. The CDR3 DNA reads as TGTGCCAGCAGCCGTCTGGGGCGGGGGGCTTACAATGAGCAGTTCTTC. The full variable domain, in which reference TRBV7-9 and TRBJ2-1 provide the parts outside the CDR3, is DTGVSQNPRHKITKRGQNVTFRCDPISEHNRLYWYRQTLGQGPEFLTYFQNEAQLEKSRLLSDRFSAERPKGSFSTLEIQRTEQGDSAMYLCASSRLGRGAYNEQFFGPGTRLTVL.